Presented here are 31 T cell receptor beta chains from one specimen sequenced in a study of T-cell reconstitution after alpha-beta-depleted transplantation in children. A library of TCRbeta sequences, prepared with unique molecular identifiers, was generated. In TCRdb, the PCR reads were re-called with MiXCR into one record per CDR3 protein. The sample records about 830,000 distinct CDR3 sequences, around 17% being singletons. The material was PBMCs, mostly from graft donor cells, obtained 360 days after TCRalphabeta/CD19-depleted stem cell transplant. Every receptor here comes from a male patient aged 10-17 years who had a stem cell transplant for acute lymphoblastic leukemia, so the T cells may come from the graft donor.

This clonotype came up a few times. The V gene is TRBV12-3 or TRBV12-4, the J gene TRBJ2-7; D is uncertain. V was cut by 5 bases and J by 3 bases, with 17 bases left in between. This CDR3 is built from 15 residues. CDR3 DNA: TGTGCCAGCAGTCCCCTTAAAGCGCTAGACTACGAGCAGTACTTC. Its protein product is CASSPLKALDYEQYF.

The gene calls are TRBV12-3 or TRBV12-4 and TRBJ2-7; 9 nucleotides align to TRBD2. The ends lost 6 bases at V and 3 bases at J; junction bases unmatched: 3. This CDR3 is built from 13 residues. The CDR3 loop reads CASRPTSGYEQYF. DNA of the CDR3: TGTGCCAGCAGGCCGACTAGCGGCTACGAGCAGTACTTC.

Many counts were recorded for this clonotype. The chain combines TRBV19 with TRBJ2-1; 9 nucleotides line up with TRBD2. This CDR3 is built from 16 residues. The junction had 5 bases not matched to a gene; V was cut back by 3 bases and J by 2 bases. Germline CDR1 and CDR2: LNHDA and SQIVND (reference sequence). Here the CDR3 reads CASSIHSGSPYNEQFF. Here the CDR3 DNA reads TGTGCCAGTAGTATCCATAGCGGGAGCCCCTACAATGAGCAGTTCTTC.

The rearrangement uses TRBV4-1 and TRBJ1-4, with 8 bases that match TRBD1. V shed 4 bases, J shed 3 bases, and the junction held 10 bases outside the gene matches. CDR1 is MGHRA, CDR2 YSYEKL, per germline. The CDR3 contains 17 residues. Written as DNA, the CDR3 is TGCGCCAGCAGCCCTCGGACAGGGAAAGTAGCTAATGAAAAACTGTTTTTT. The encoded protein is CASSPRTGKVANEKLFF.

This clonotype has more than one count but fewer than ten. The J gene is TRBJ2-7, the V gene TRBV28, with TRBD1 as a possible D gene (6 bases). Germline values: CDR1 MDHEN, CDR2 SYDVKM. CDR3 length: 14 amino acids. Between the trimmed V and J ends, which lost 5 bases and 3 bases, there was a span of 14 bases. The CDR3 bases are TGTGCCAGCAGTAACAGGGTTATAGTCTACGAGCAGTACTTC. The encoded protein is CASSNRVIVYEQYF. Drawing the rest from reference TRBV28 and TRBJ2-7, the complete variable domain is DVKVTQSSRYLVKRTGEKVFLECVQDMDHENMFWYRQDPGLGLRLIYFSYDVKMKEKGDIPEGYSVSREKKERFSLILESASTNQTSMYLCASSNRVIVYEQYFGPGTRLTVT.

Note on this clonotype: No conserved phenylalanine or tryptophan ends this CDR3, so it is likely a read error. This chain links TRBV12-3 or TRBV12-4 with TRBJ1-1, with TRBD1 identical over 8 bases. CDR3 length: 15 residues. Unmatched junction bases numbered 4, after V lost 3 bases and J lost 1 base. The CDR3: CASSFGQGGNTEAFC. The CDR3 region has the DNA TGTGCCAGCAGTTTCGGACAGGGAGGGAACACTGAAGCTTTCTGT.

V and J are TRBV7-2 and TRBJ2-3, with D possibly TRBD2 on 5 matching bases. V lost 5 bases to trimming and J lost 2 bases, with 14 bases between them. The CDR3 covers 15 residues. Germline assignment: CDR1 SGHTA and CDR2 FQGNSA. The CDR3 region is CASSPLVINTDTQYF. CDR3 coding DNA: TGTGCCAGCAGCCCACTAGTCATTAACACAGATACGCAGTATTTT.

Only a few counts were recorded for this clonotype. This sequence joins TRBV29-1 and TRBJ1-1; D is undetermined. CDR3 length equals 11 residues. Germline V CDR1 and CDR2: SQVTM, ANQGSEA. Trimming took 4 bases from V and 4 from J, leaving 7 bases between them. The CDR3 region is CSVVEGTEAFF. In nucleotides, the CDR3 is TGCAGCGTTGTGGAGGGCACTGAAGCTTTCTTT.

The V call is TRBV5-1, the J call TRBJ2-3; 7 bases match TRBD1. The V gene's germline CDR1 is SGHRS and CDR2 YFSETQ. V lost 4 bases and J lost 10; bases outside the gene matches: 18. The CDR3 sequence is 16 residues long. CDR3 bases: TGCGCCAGCAGCCCTATGCCACAGGGGTCAAGTCTGGCGCAGTATTTT. Encoded protein: CASSPMPQGSSLAQYF. The variable domain in full, with the rest retrieved from reference TRBV5-1 and TRBJ2-3, is KAGVTQTPRYLIKTRGQQVTLSCSPISGHRSVSWYQQTPGQGLQFLFEYFSETQRNKGNFPGRFSGRQFSNSRSEMNVSTLELGDSALYLCASSPMPQGSSLAQYFGPGTRLTVL.

This clonotype was seen a few times. CDR3 sequence (DNA): TGTGCCACCAGTGTAGCGGGACTGAATGAGCAGTTCTTC. As protein: CATSVAGLNEQFF. The chain links TRBV24-1 to TRBJ2-1; 8 nucleotides align to TRBD2. Germline V lookup: CDR1 KGHDR, CDR2 SFDVKD. Losses at the gene ends were 5 bases for V and 7 bases for J; bases not matched to a gene: 3. This CDR3 contains 13 residues.

CDR3 sequence reads: CSVGTVTEKLFF. CDR3 DNA: TGCAGCGTTGGGACTGTTACTGAAAAACTGTTTTTT. V gene TRBV29-1 combines with J gene TRBJ1-4; no reliable D call. The germline CDR1 and CDR2 sequences are SQVTM and ANQGSEA. The germline V and J ends were trimmed by 4 bases and 7 bases, with 10 bases remaining between them. This CDR3 has 12 amino acids.

The genes are TRBV18 and TRBJ1-1; no clear D. V lost 7 bases, J lost 1 base, and 16 bases lay in between. CDR1 and CDR2 from the germline V gene are KGHSH and LQKENI. This CDR3 comprises 15 residues. The CDR3 DNA is TGTGCCAGCTTCCCCCCTCGGGGAGGGAACACTGAAGCTTTCTTT. It yields the protein CASFPPRGGNTEAFF.

This clonotype was detected only a few times. The chain employs TRBV18 and TRBJ2-1, with D possibly matching TRBD2 (5 bases). Germline V CDR1 and CDR2: KGHSH, LQKENI. The CDR3 sequence is 15 residues long. Between the trimmed V and J ends, which lost 2 bases and 5 bases, there was a span of 13 bases. The CDR3 nucleotides are TGTGCCAGCTCACCAGTCAGGAACGGGGACAATGAGCAGTTCTTC. Translated, it gives CASSPVRNGDNEQFF.

The chain recombines TRBV13 with TRBJ2-1; 16 nucleotides match TRBD2. The CDR3 has 19 residues. Germline assignment: CDR1 PRHDT and CDR2 FYEKMQ (reference sequence). V dropped 5 bases and J dropped 8; count of bases not matched to a gene: 15. In DNA, the CDR3 is TGTGCCAGCAGCCCGGGACTAGCGGGAGGGCCCGGTTTACATGATGAGCAGTTCTTC. This gives the protein CASSPGLAGGPGLHDEQFF.

The rearrangement uses TRBV12-3 or TRBV12-4 and TRBJ1-6; D not resolved. This CDR3 region has 13 residues. The germline V and J ends were trimmed by 7 bases and 7 bases, with 11 bases remaining between them. The CDR3 reads CASTRASNSPLHF. The CDR3 nucleotides read TGTGCCAGCACGCGGGCCTCAAATTCACCCCTCCACTTT.

This clonotype was found a few times. The chain recombines TRBV7-3 with TRBJ1-1, with D hard to call. With 1 base removed from V and 1 base from J, the gap between germline ends came to 7 bases. Germline V gene lookup returns CDR1 SGHTA and CDR2 FQGTGA. The CDR3 is 14 residues long. CDR3 nucleotides: TGTGCCAGCAGCTTAAAACAGTGGAACACTGAAGCTTTCTTT. Its protein is CASSLKQWNTEAFF.

This clonotype was recorded a few times. The rearrangement links TRBV27 to TRBJ2-7; 7 bases map to TRBD1. The CDR3 contains 14 residues. With V trimmed by 4 bases and J by 1 base, 4 bases remained unmatched. From germline, CDR1 is MNHEY and CDR2 SMNVEV (reference sequence). CDR3: CASSWYRGSYEQYF. The CDR3, as DNA: TGTGCCAGCAGTTGGTACAGGGGATCCTACGAGCAGTACTTC.

J is TRBJ2-7 and V is TRBV4-1; D ambiguous. CDR3 length equals 14 residues. The germline CDR1 and CDR2 sequences are MGHRA and YSYEKL. V was trimmed by 0 bases and J by 2 bases, leaving 8 bases between them. The CDR3: CASSQDWRTYEQYF. In nucleotides, the CDR3 is TGCGCCAGCAGCCAAGATTGGCGAACCTACGAGCAGTACTTC.

This sequence joins TRBV7-6 and TRBJ2-5, with TRBD2 identical over 7 bases. V gave up 6 bases and J gave up 1 base; unmatched junction bases: 11. The germline gives CDR1 SGHVS, CDR2 FNYEAQ. The CDR3 has 16 residues. CDR3 in DNA: TGTGCCAGCAGGTCCTCCAGCGGGATTCGCCAAGAGACCCAGTACTTC. It codes for CASRSSSGIRQETQYF.

The chain joins TRBV13 to TRBJ2-7; D could derive from TRBD1 or TRBD2 (5 bases each). Germline-derived CDR1 and CDR2 are PRHDT and FYEKMQ (reference sequence). Trimming left V 9 bases short and J 7 bases short, with 13 bases between. The CDR3 has 11 amino acids. The DNA of the CDR3 is TGTGCCAGTAGAGGGGATCGGGAGCAGTACTTC. Its protein is CASRGDREQYF.

This chain joins TRBV5-1 and TRBJ2-3; D is unclear. The CDR3 contains 13 residues. CDR1 SGHRS and CDR2 YFSETQ come from the germline V gene. Trimming removed 3 bases from V and 3 bases from J, with 8 bases in between. CDR3 residues: CASSSLKTDTQYF. CDR3 DNA sequence: TGCGCCAGCAGCTCTCTTAAGACAGATACGCAGTATTTT.

This clonotype appeared once. The chain couples TRBV18 to TRBJ1-1, with a weak D call TRBD1 (5 bases). The CDR3 covers 14 residues. Germline CDR1 and CDR2: KGHSH and LQKENI. V gave up 3 bases and J gave up 2 bases, with 10 bases separating them. The CDR3: CASSPSTVNTEAFF. The CDR3, as DNA: TGTGCCAGCTCACCCTCGACAGTCAACACTGAAGCTTTCTTT.

This rearrangement joins TRBV4-1 to TRBJ1-2, with 7 bases matching TRBD1. The germline gives CDR1 MGHRA, CDR2 YSYEKL. This CDR3 has 15 residues. Trimming cost V 0 bases and J 2 bases; bases outside gene matches: 3. In DNA form, the CDR3 reads TGCGCCAGCAGCCAAGAAGACAGGGTAAACTATGGCTACACCTTC. This translates into CASSQEDRVNYGYTF.

This clonotype was seen repeatedly, ten times or more. The chain combines TRBV28 with TRBJ2-1; 10 nucleotides agree with TRBD2. The CDR3 runs to 17 residues. V dropped 4 bases and J dropped 4; count of bases not matched to a gene: 10. Germline V gene lookup returns CDR1 MDHEN and CDR2 SYDVKM. The chain's CDR3 is CASSSIPTSGIYNEQFF. The CDR3 region has the DNA TGTGCCAGCAGTTCAATTCCCACTAGCGGGATATACAATGAGCAGTTCTTC.

With respect to this clonotype: This clone may be a read error of a much larger clone one base away. The chain couples TRBV5-5 to TRBJ2-5; tentatively, D is TRBD1 or TRBD2 (5 bases each). The ends were cut back, 3 bases at V and 2 bases at J, with 11 bases in the middle. The length of the CDR3 is 14 residues. Per the germline V gene, CDR1 is SGHKS and CDR2 is YYEKEE (reference sequence). CDR3 protein: CASSWGPGQETQYF. The CDR3 DNA is TGTGCCAGCAGCTGGGGACCGGGGCAAGAGACCCAGTACTTC. The full variable domain, rest sourced from reference TRBV5-5 and TRBJ2-5, is DAGVTQSPTHLIKTRGQQVTLRCSPISGHKSVSWYQQVLGQGPQFIFQYYEKEERGRGNFPDRFSARQFPNYSSELNVNALLLGDSALYLCASSWGPGQETQYFGPGTRLLVL.

This clonotype was seen a few times. The rearrangement links TRBV2 to TRBJ1-1; 7 bases map to TRBD1. The germline gives CDR1 SNHLY, CDR2 FYNNEI. The CDR3 has 14 residues. Unmatched junction bases numbered 10, after V lost 2 bases and J lost 10 bases. CDR3 nucleotides: TGTGCCAGCAGTGAACGCCAGGGGGATGAGGGAGCTTTCTTT. Protein product: CASSERQGDEGAFF.

This chain uses TRBV12-5 with TRBJ2-1, with D possibly called TRBD1 or TRBD2 (5 bases each). The germline gives CDR1 LGHNT, CDR2 FRNRAP. With 0 bases removed from V and 7 bases from J, the gap between germline ends came to 7 bases. The CDR3 consists of 13 residues. The CDR3 nucleotides are TGTGCTAGTGGTTTGGTATGGGGGAATGAGCAGTTCTTC. Protein product: CASGLVWGNEQFF.

J is TRBJ2-7 and V is TRBV9, with 8 bases that match TRBD2. The germline V gene encodes CDR1 SGDLS and CDR2 YYNGEE. Trimming took 3 bases from V and 6 from J; bases not matched to a gene: 5. The CDR3 runs 13 residues. In nucleotides, the CDR3 is TGTGCCAGCAGCGCCACTAGCGGCCTCGAGCAGTACTTC. Translation gives CASSATSGLEQYF.

The chain uses TRBV12-3 or TRBV12-4 and TRBJ2-7, with D tentatively TRBD2 (7 bases). Trimming took off 6 bases at V and 1 base at J, with 19 bases between the two ends. This CDR3 has 16 amino acids. CDR3 sequence (DNA): TGTGCCAGCAGCCTCCGGGGGGCAGTGATTTCCTACGAGCAGTACTTC. Translated, it gives CASSLRGAVISYEQYF.

The gene calls are TRBV7-6 and TRBJ1-2, with 8 bases lining up with TRBD1. CDR3 length equals 14 residues. CDR1 is SGHVS and CDR2 is FNYEAQ in the germline V gene. Unmatched junction bases numbered 5, after V lost 5 bases and J lost 3 bases. In DNA, the CDR3 is TGTGCCAGCAGCCCGGACAGGGAGTACTATGGCTACACCTTC. Amino acids: CASSPDREYYGYTF.

This clonotype was seen a handful of times. CDR3 protein: CASSLTPLGFEQFF. The DNA of the CDR3 is TGTGCCAGCAGCTTAACACCCTTGGGTTTTGAGCAGTTCTTC. The chain links TRBV7-3 to TRBJ2-1; unclear D gene. The CDR3 length is 14 residues. Trimming stripped 0 bases from V and 9 bases from J, with 12 bases between. CDR1 and CDR2 (germline): SGHTA, FQGTGA.